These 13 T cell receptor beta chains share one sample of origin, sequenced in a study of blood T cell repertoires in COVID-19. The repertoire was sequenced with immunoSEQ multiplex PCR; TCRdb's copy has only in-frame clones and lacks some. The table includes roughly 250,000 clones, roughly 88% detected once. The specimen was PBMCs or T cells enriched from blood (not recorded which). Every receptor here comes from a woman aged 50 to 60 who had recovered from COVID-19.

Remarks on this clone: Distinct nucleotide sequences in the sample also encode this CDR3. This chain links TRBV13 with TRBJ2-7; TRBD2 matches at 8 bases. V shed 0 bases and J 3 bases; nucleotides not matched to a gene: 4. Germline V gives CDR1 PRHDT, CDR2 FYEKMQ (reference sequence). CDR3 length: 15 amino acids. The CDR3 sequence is CASSLGGRGSYEQYF. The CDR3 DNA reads TGTGCCAGCAGCTTAGGCGGGAGGGGAAGCTACGAGCAGTACTTC.

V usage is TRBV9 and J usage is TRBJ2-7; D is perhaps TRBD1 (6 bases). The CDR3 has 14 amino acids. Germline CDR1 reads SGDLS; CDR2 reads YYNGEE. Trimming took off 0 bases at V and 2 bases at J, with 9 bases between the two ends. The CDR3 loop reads CASSVGQAAYEQYF. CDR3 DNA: TGTGCCAGCAGCGTAGGACAGGCCGCCTACGAGCAGTACTTC. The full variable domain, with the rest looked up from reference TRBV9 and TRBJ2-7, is DSGVTQTPKHLITATGQRVTLRCSPRSGDLSVYWYQQSLDQGLQFLIQYYNGEERAKGNILERFSAQQFPDLHSELNLSSLELGDSALYFCASSVGQAAYEQYFGPGTRLTVT.

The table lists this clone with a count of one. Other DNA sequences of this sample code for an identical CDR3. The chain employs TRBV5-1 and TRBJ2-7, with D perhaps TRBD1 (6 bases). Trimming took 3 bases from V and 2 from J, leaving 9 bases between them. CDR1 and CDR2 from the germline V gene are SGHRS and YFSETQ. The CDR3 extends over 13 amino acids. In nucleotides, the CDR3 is TGCGCCAGCAGCTCGGGACAAACCTACGAGCAGTACTTC. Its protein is CASSSGQTYEQYF.

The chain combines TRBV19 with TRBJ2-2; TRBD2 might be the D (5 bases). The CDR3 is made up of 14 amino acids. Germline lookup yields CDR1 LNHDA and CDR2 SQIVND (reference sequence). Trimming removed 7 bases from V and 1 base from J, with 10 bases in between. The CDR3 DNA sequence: TGTGCCAGTAAGGCGGACTGGAACACCGGGGAGCTGTTTTTT. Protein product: CASKADWNTGELFF.

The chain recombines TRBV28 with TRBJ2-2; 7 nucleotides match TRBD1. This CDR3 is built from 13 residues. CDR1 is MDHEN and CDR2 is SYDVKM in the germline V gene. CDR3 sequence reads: CADRDSYTGELFF. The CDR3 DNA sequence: TGTGCTGACCGGGACAGTTACACCGGGGAGCTGTTTTTT.

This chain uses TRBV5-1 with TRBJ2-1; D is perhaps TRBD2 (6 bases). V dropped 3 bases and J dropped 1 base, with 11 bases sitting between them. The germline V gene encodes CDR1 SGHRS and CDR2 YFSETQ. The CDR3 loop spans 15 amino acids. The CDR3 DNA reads TGCGCCAGCAGCTGGGGACTTGCTTCCTACAATGAGCAGTTCTTC. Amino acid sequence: CASSWGLASYNEQFF.

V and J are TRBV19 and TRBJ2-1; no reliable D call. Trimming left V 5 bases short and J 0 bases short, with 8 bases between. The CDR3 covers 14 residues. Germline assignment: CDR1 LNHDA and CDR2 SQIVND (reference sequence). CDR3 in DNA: TGTGCCAGTAGTTTCCGGAGCTCCTACAATGAGCAGTTCTTC. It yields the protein CASSFRSSYNEQFF.

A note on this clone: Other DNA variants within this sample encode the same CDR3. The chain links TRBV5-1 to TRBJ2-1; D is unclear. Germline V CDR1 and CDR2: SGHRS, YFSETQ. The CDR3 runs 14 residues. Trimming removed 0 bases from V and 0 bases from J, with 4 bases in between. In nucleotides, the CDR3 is TGCGCCAGCAGCTTGGCCCTCTCCTACAATGAGCAGTTCTTC. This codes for CASSLALSYNEQFF.

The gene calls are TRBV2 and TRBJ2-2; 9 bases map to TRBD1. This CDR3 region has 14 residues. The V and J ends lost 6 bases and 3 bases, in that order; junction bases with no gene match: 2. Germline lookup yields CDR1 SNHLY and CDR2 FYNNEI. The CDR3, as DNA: TGTGCCAGCAGCAACAGGGGGCACACCGGGGAGCTGTTTTTT. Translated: CASSNRGHTGELFF.

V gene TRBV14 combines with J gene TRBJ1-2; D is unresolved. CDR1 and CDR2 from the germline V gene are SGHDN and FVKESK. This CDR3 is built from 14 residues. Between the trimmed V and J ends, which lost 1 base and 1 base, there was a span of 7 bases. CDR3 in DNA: TGTGCCAGCAGCCAAGTCGGGTTTAACTATGGCTACACCTTC. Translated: CASSQVGFNYGYTF.

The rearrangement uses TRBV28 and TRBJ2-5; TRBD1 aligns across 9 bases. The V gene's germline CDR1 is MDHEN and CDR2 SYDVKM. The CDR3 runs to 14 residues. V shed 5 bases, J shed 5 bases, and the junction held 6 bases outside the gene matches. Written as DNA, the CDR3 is TGTGCCAGCAGTATACGACAGGGGGGGGAGACCCAGTACTTC. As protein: CASSIRQGGETQYF.

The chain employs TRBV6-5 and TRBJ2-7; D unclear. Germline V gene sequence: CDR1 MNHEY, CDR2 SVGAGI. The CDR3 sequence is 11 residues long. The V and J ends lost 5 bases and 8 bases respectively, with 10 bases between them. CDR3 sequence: CASSHELQQYF. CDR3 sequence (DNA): TGTGCCAGCAGTCACGAGCTACAGCAGTACTTC.

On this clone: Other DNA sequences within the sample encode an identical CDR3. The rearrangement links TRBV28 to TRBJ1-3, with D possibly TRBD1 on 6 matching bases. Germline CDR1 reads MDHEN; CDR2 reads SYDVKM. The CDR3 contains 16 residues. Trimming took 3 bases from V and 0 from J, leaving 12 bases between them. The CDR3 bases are TGTGCCAGCAGTTTGCCCCAGGGGTACTCTGGAAACACCATATATTTT. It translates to CASSLPQGYSGNTIYF.